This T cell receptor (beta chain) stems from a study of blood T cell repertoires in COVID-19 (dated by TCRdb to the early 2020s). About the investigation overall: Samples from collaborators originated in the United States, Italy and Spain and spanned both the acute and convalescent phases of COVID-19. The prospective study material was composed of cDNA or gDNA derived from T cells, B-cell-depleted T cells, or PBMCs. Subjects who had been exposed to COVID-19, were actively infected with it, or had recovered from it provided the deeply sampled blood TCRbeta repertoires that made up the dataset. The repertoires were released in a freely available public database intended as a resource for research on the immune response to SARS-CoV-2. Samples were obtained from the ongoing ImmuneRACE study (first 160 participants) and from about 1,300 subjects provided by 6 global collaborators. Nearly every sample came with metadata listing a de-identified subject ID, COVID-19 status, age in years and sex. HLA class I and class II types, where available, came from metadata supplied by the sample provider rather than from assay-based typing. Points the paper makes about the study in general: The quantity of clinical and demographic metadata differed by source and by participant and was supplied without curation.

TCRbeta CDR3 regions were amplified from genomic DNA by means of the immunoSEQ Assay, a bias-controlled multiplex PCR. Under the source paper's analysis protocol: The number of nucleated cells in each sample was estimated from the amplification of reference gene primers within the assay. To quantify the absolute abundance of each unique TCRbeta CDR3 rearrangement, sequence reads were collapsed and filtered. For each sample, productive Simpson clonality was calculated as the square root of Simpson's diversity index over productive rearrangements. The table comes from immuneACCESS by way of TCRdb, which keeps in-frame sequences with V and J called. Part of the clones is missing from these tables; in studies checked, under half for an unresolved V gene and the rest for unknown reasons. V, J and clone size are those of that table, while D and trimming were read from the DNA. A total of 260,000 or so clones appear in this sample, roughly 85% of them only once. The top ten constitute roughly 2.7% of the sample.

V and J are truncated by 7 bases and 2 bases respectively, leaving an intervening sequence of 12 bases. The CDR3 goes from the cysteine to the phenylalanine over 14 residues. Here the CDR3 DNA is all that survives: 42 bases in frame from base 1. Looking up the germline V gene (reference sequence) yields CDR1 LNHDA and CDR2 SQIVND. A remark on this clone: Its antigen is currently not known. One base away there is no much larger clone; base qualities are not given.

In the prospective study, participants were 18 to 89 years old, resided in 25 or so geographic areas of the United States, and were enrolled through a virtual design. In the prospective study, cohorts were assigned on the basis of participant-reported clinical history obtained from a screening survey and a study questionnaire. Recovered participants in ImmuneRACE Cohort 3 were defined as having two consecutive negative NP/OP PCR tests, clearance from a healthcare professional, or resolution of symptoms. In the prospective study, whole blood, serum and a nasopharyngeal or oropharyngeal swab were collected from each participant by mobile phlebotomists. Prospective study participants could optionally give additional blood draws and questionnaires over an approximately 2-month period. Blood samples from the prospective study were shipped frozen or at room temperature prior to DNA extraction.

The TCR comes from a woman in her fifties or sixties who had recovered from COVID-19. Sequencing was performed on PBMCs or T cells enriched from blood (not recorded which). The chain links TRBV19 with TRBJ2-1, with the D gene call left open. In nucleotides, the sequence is TGTGCCAGTACCGGCGGTAGCCCCTACAATGAGCAGTTCTTC. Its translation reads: CASTGGSPYNEQFF.